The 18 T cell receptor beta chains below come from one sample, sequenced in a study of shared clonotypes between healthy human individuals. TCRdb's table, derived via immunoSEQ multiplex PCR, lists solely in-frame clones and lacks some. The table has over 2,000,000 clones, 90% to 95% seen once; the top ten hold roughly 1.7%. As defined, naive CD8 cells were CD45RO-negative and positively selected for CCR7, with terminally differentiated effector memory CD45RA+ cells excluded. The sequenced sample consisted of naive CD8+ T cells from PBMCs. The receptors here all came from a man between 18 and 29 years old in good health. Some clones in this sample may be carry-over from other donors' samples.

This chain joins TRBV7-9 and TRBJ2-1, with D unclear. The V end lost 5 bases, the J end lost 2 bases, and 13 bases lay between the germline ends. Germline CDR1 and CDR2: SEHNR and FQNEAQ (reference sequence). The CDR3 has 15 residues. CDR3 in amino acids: CASSPDEWPYNEQFF. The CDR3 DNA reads TGTGCCAGCAGCCCCGATGAGTGGCCCTACAATGAGCAGTTCTTC.

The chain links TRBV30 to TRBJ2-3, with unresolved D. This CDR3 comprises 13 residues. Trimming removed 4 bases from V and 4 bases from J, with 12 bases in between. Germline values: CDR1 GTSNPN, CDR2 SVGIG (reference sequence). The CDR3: CAWNAARADTQYF. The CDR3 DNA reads TGTGCCTGGAACGCCGCCCGCGCAGATACGCAGTATTTT. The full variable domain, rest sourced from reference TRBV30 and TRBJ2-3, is SQTIHQWPATLVQPVGSPLSLECTVEGTSNPNLYWYRQAAGRGLQLLFYSVGIGQISSEVPQNLSASRPQDRQFILSSKKLLLSDSGFYLCAWNAARADTQYFGPGTRLTVL.

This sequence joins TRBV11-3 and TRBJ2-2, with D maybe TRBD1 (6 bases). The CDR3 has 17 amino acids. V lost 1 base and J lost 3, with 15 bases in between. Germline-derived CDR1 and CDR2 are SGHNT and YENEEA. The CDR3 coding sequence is TGTGCCAGCAGCTTAGGAATTGGGGGCATAGACACCGGGGAGCTGTTTTTT. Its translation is CASSLGIGGIDTGELFF.

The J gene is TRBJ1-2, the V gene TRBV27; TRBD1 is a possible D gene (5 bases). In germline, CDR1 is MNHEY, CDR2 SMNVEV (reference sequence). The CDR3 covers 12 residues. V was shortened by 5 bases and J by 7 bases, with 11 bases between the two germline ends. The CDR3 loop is CASSTSGIGYTF. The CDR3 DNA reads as TGTGCCAGCAGTACGTCAGGGATTGGCTACACCTTC.

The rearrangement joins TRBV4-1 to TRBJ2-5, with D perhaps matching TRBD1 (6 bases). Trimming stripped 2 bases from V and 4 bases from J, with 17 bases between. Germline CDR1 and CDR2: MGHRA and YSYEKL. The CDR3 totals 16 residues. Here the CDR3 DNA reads TGCGCCAGCAGCCAAATCCCAGGGGTATTTCCAGAGACCCAGTACTTC. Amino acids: CASSQIPGVFPETQYF.

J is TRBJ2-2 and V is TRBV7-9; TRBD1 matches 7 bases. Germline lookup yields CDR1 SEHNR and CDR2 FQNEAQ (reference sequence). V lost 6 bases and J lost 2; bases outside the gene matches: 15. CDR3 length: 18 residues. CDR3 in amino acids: CASRLGPGQNDNTGELFF. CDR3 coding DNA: TGTGCCAGCAGACTTGGTCCGGGACAGAATGATAACACCGGGGAGCTGTTTTTT. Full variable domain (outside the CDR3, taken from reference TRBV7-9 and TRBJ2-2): DTGVSQNPRHKITKRGQNVTFRCDPISEHNRLYWYRQTLGQGPEFLTYFQNEAQLEKSRLLSDRFSAERPKGSFSTLEIQRTEQGDSAMYLCASRLGPGQNDNTGELFFGEGSRLTVL.

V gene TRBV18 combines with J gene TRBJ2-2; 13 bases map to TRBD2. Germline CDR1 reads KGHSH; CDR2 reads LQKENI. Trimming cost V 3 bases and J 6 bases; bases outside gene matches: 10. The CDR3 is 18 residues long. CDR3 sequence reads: CASSPPGLAGYSAGELFF. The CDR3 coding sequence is TGTGCCAGCTCACCGCCGGGACTAGCGGGATATTCAGCCGGGGAGCTGTTTTTT.

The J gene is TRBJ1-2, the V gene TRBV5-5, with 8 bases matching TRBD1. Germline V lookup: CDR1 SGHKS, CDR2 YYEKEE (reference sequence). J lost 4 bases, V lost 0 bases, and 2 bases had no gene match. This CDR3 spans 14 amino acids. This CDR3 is CASSLVGTGYGYTF. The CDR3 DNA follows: TGTGCCAGCAGCTTGGTGGGGACAGGCTATGGCTACACCTTC.

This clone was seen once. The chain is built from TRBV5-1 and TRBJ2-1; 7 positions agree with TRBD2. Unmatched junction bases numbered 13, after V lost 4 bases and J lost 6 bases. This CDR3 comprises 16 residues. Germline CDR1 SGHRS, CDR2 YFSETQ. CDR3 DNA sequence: TGCGCCAGCAGCGTGACTAGCCTCATACCGGGCAATGAGCAGTTCTTC. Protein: CASSVTSLIPGNEQFF.

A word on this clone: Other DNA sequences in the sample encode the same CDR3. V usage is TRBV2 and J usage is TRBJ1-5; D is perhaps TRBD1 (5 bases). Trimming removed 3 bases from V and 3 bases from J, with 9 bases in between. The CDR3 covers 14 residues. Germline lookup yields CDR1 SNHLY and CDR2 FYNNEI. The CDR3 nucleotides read TGTGCCAGCAGTGATGGGGGTTTCAATCAGCCCCAGCATTTT. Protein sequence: CASSDGGFNQPQHF.

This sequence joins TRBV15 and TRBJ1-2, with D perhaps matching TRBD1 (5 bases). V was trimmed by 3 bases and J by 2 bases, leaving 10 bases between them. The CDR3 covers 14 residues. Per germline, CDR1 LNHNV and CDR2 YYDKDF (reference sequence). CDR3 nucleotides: TGTGCCACCAGCAGGGGGGTAGGGAACTATGGCTACACCTTC. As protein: CATSRGVGNYGYTF.

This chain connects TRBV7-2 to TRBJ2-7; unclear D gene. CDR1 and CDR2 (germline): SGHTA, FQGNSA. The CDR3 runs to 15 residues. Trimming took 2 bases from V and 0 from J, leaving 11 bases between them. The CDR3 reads CASSLTSSSSYEQYF. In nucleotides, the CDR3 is TGTGCCAGCAGCTTAACGTCGTCAAGCTCCTACGAGCAGTACTTC.

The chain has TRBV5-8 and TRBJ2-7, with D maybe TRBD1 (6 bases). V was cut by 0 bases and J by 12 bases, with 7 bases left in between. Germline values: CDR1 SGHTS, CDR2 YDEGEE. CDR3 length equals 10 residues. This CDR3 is CASSLARGYF. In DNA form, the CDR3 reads TGTGCCAGCAGCTTGGCCAGGGGGTACTTC.

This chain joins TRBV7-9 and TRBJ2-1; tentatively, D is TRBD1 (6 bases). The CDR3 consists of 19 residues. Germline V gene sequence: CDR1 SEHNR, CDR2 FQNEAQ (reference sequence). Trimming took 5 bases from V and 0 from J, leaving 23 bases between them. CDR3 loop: CASSPQTGTTLSSYNEQFF. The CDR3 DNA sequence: TGTGCCAGCAGCCCCCAGACAGGAACAACACTGAGCTCCTACAATGAGCAGTTCTTC.

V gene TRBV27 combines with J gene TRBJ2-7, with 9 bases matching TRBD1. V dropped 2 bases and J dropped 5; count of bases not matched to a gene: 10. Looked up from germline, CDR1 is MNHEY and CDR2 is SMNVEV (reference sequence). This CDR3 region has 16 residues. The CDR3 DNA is TGTGCCAGCAGTTTAAAAGGACAGGGGACGGTTGACGAGCAGTACTTC. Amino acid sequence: CASSLKGQGTVDEQYF.

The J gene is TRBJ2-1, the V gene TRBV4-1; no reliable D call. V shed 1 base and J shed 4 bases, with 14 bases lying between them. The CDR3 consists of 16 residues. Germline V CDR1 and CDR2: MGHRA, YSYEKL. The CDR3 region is CASSQAGWEIYNEQFF. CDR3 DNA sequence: TGCGCCAGCAGCCAAGCTGGGTGGGAAATATACAATGAGCAGTTCTTC.

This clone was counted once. The CDR3 region is CASSLPPGQDSPLLEQYF. The CDR3, as DNA: TGTGCCAGCAGCTTACCCCCGGGACAGGATAGTCCCCTTCTCGAGCAGTACTTC. The rearrangement links TRBV7-9 to TRBJ2-7; 8 positions agree with TRBD1. Per the germline V gene, CDR1 is SEHNR and CDR2 is FQNEAQ (reference sequence). The V segment lost 2 bases and the J segment 6 bases; nucleotides outside the gene matches: 18. There are 18 residues in the CDR3. The full variable domain, with the rest looked up from reference TRBV7-9 and TRBJ2-7, is DTGVSQNPRHKITKRGQNVTFRCDPISEHNRLYWYRQTLGQGPEFLTYFQNEAQLEKSRLLSDRFSAERPKGSFSTLEIQRTEQGDSAMYLCASSLPPGQDSPLLEQYFGPGTRLTVT.

In DNA form, the CDR3 reads TGTGCCAGCAGCCCCTTAAAGGGTACTAACTATGGCTACACCTTC. Protein product: CASSPLKGTNYGYTF. The rearrangement joins TRBV28 to TRBJ1-2; D not resolved. CDR3 length equals 15 residues. Trimming took 6 bases from V and 0 from J, leaving 14 bases between them. From germline, CDR1 is MDHEN and CDR2 SYDVKM.